This entry lists 25 T cell receptor beta chains sequenced from one sample in a study of T cell responses to AZD1222 COVID-19 vaccine. TCRdb's table, derived via immunoSEQ multiplex PCR, lists solely in-frame clones and lacks some. The top ten clones hold roughly a quarter of a sample with some 50,000 clones, 65% to 85% of them seen once. The sequences come from peripheral blood, collected on day 0 of AZD1222 vaccination. Receptor source: an adult in good health.

V usage is TRBV7-9 and J usage is TRBJ2-1, with D possibly called TRBD1 or TRBD2 (5 bases each). The CDR3 covers 18 residues. Looked up from germline, CDR1 is SEHNR and CDR2 is FQNEAQ (reference sequence). Trimming pared 0 bases from V and 2 bases from J, leaving 17 bases between. The CDR3 protein is CASSLALGTRGAYNEQFF. The CDR3 coding sequence is TGTGCCAGCAGCTTAGCGCTGGGCACCCGAGGGGCCTACAATGAGCAGTTCTTC.

This chain joins TRBV19 and TRBJ2-7; either TRBD1 or TRBD2 may supply D (5 bases each). The germline V gene has CDR1 LNHDA and CDR2 SQIVND (reference sequence). The CDR3 loop spans 13 amino acids. The germline V and J ends were trimmed by 6 bases and 4 bases, with 13 bases remaining between them. As DNA, the CDR3 is TGTGCCAGTAGGCCGGGACCAAAATACGAGCAGTACTTC. As protein: CASRPGPKYEQYF.

V usage is TRBV19 and J usage is TRBJ1-5, with D unclear. The V and J ends lost 8 bases and 7 bases respectively, with 12 bases between them. Germline assignment: CDR1 LNHDA and CDR2 SQIVND (reference sequence). CDR3 length: 12 residues. The CDR3 nucleotides read TGTGCCAGTGCCTCCTGGGGACAGCCCCAGCATTTT. Translating it yields CASASWGQPQHF.

The chain combines TRBV19 with TRBJ2-7; TRBD1 agrees at 12 bases. The germline CDR1 and CDR2 sequences are LNHDA and SQIVND (reference sequence). The J segment lost 7 bases and the V segment lost 2 bases, leaving 6 bases of the junction unmatched. This CDR3 has 15 amino acids. CDR3 protein: CASSILGQGAEEQYF. In DNA form, the CDR3 reads TGTGCCAGTAGTATATTGGGACAGGGGGCTGAGGAGCAGTACTTC. Combining the CDR3 with reference TRBV19 and TRBJ2-7 gives the whole variable domain DGGITQSPKYLFRKEGQNVTLSCEQNLNHDAMYWYRQDPGQGLRLIYYSQIVNDFQKGDIAEGYSVSREKKESFPLTVTSAQKNPTAFYLCASSILGQGAEEQYFGPGTRLTVT.

This clone occurred once. The genes are TRBV5-1 and TRBJ1-4; 7 nucleotides line up with TRBD1. Germline V CDR1 and CDR2: SGHRS, YFSETQ. Trimming took 0 bases from V and 3 from J; bases not matched to a gene: 5. This CDR3 has 16 amino acids. The CDR3, as DNA: TGCGCCAGCAGCTTGGTCCCGCAGGGGGCTAATGAAAAACTGTTTTTT. Its translation: CASSLVPQGANEKLFF.

This sequence joins TRBV19 and TRBJ1-2; TRBD1 is a possible D gene (6 bases). The CDR3 spans 19 residues. From germline, CDR1 is LNHDA and CDR2 SQIVND (reference sequence). Trimming removed 2 bases at V and 1 base at J, with 23 bases between. The CDR3 bases are TGTGCCAGTAGTATACCCAAGCCTGGGGGGCGCAGTTATAACTATGGCTACACCTTC. It translates to CASSIPKPGGRSYNYGYTF.

The rearrangement links TRBV6-2 or TRBV6-3 to TRBJ1-5; the match to TRBD1 covers 9 bases. The CDR3 covers 17 residues. Germline loops: CDR1 MNHEY, CDR2 SVGEGT. V shed 6 bases, J shed 3 bases, and the junction held 12 bases outside the gene matches. The CDR3 sequence is CASSYDEGQGDNQPQHF. CDR3 sequence (DNA): TGTGCCAGCAGCTATGATGAGGGACAGGGTGACAATCAGCCCCAGCATTTT.

In DNA form, the CDR3 reads TGTGCCAGCAGCCCACCACTGGGTGACTCCTACGAGCAGTACTTC. It yields the protein CASSPPLGDSYEQYF. This chain links TRBV7-2 with TRBJ2-7; D call uncertain. The CDR3 has 15 residues. Trimming left V 5 bases short and J 0 bases short, with 14 bases between. CDR1 is SGHTA and CDR2 is FQGNSA in the germline V gene.

The chain recombines TRBV9 with TRBJ1-2; 11 positions agree with TRBD1. Germline trimming cut 0 bases from V and 7 bases from J; bases unmatched to any gene: 5. The CDR3 extends over 15 amino acids. The V gene's germline CDR1 is SGDLS and CDR2 YYNGEE. The CDR3 protein is CASSVVRTGGGGYTF. The CDR3 nucleotides read TGTGCCAGCAGCGTAGTTCGGACAGGGGGCGGTGGCTACACCTTC.

V is TRBV19 and J is TRBJ1-1, with 10 bases aligning to TRBD1. CDR1 and CDR2 (germline): LNHDA, SQIVND (reference sequence). Trimming took 5 bases from V and 2 from J; bases not matched to a gene: 2. The CDR3 has 14 amino acids. CDR3 amino acids: CASSGDRGNTEAFF. For the CDR3, the DNA is TGTGCCAGTAGTGGGGACAGGGGCAACACTGAAGCTTTCTTT.

The V gene is TRBV6-4, the J gene TRBJ1-2; possible D gene TRBD1, 5 bases. The length of the CDR3 is 14 residues. Trimming took off 8 bases at V and 1 base at J, with 14 bases between the two ends. The germline V gene has CDR1 MRHNA and CDR2 SNTAGT. CDR3 sequence reads: CASLGRGSNYGYTF. The CDR3 DNA follows: TGTGCCAGCTTGGGGAGGGGTAGTAACTATGGCTACACCTTC.

The chain joins TRBV3-1 (or the pseudogene TRBV3-2) to TRBJ1-1; D is ambiguous. Germline assignment: CDR1 LGHDT and CDR2 YNNKEL (reference sequence). This CDR3 has 12 amino acids. V gave up 3 bases and J gave up 6 bases, with 8 bases separating them. The CDR3: CASSHVGAEAFF. The CDR3 DNA follows: TGTGCCAGCAGCCATGTGGGAGCTGAAGCTTTCTTT.

This rearrangement joins TRBV11-2 to TRBJ2-5; no clear D. The germline CDR1 and CDR2 sequences are SGHAT and FQNNGV. The CDR3 runs to 12 residues. V was trimmed by 8 bases and J by 1 base, leaving 8 bases between them. This CDR3 reads CASCIIQETQYF. CDR3 nucleotide sequence: TGTGCCAGCTGTATTATCCAAGAGACCCAGTACTTC.

The rearrangement joins TRBV28 to TRBJ1-1; D is perhaps TRBD1 (6 bases). V was pared by 6 bases and J by 1 base, with 15 bases between. This CDR3 contains 15 residues. CDR1 and CDR2 (germline): MDHEN, SYDVKM. This chain's CDR3 is CASREGGPANTEAFF. In DNA, the CDR3 is TGTGCCAGCAGAGAGGGGGGACCGGCGAACACTGAAGCTTTCTTT.

The chain uses TRBV28 and TRBJ1-6; D call uncertain. Germline V CDR1 and CDR2: MDHEN, SYDVKM. The ends were cut back, 8 bases at V and 10 bases at J, with 15 bases in the middle. This CDR3 has 13 residues. The CDR3 here is CASGEQPTSPLHF. DNA of the CDR3: TGTGCCAGCGGCGAACAACCTACATCACCCCTCCACTTT.

V gene TRBV18 combines with J gene TRBJ2-7; D may be TRBD2 (6 bases). The germline gives CDR1 KGHSH, CDR2 LQKENI. The V gene lost 4 bases and the J gene lost 6 bases, with 16 bases spanning the gap. The CDR3 spans 14 residues. The CDR3 region is CASSRETSGSEQYF. The CDR3, as DNA: TGTGCCAGCTCACGGGAGACATCCGGGAGCGAGCAGTACTTC.

The chain has TRBV3-1 (or the pseudogene TRBV3-2) and TRBJ1-3; no clear D. The CDR3 is 12 amino acids. The germline V gene has CDR1 LGHDT and CDR2 YNNKEL (reference sequence). V gave up 6 bases and J gave up 0 bases, with 3 bases separating them. CDR3: CASSISGNTIYF. For the CDR3, the DNA is TGTGCCAGCAGTATCTCTGGAAACACCATATATTTT.

This clone was detected only once. This chain connects TRBV30 to TRBJ1-2, with TRBD1 matching 9 bases. The CDR3 loop spans 14 amino acids. The germline V gene encodes CDR1 GTSNPN and CDR2 SVGIG (reference sequence). Here the CDR3 DNA reads TGTGCGATGCCGGGGACAGGGCCGAACTATGGCTACACCTTC. Translating gives CAMPGTGPNYGYTF.

Comments on this clone: The germline gene is not matched at one end of the junction; a read error may be the cause. The J gene is TRBJ2-7, the V gene TRBV4-1; D may be TRBD2 (7 bases). The CDR3 length is 17 residues. Germline CDR1 reads MGHRA; CDR2 reads YSYEKL. The CDR3 DNA is TGCGCCCGCAGCCAAGGGGGAGGGGGGCGCGTCTCCTACGAGCAGTACTTC. Its translation: CARSQGGGGRVSYEQYF.

J is TRBJ2-3 and V is TRBV2, with D maybe TRBD1 (5 bases). Germline lookup yields CDR1 SNHLY and CDR2 FYNNEI. The ends were cut back, 8 bases at V and 2 bases at J, with 14 bases in the middle. The CDR3 spans 14 residues. The CDR3 DNA reads TGTGCCAGCCGACCGACAGAACTCACAGATACGCAGTATTTT. This translates into CASRPTELTDTQYF.

The gene calls are TRBV6-5 and TRBJ1-2, with D tentatively TRBD1 (6 bases). The germline V gene has CDR1 MNHEY and CDR2 SVGAGI. The CDR3 consists of 15 residues. Trimming removed 5 bases at V and 0 bases at J, with 13 bases between. DNA for the CDR3: TGTGCCAGCAGTCGTGGACAGCCAGCTAACTATGGCTACACCTTC. Translated: CASSRGQPANYGYTF.

This clone has more than one count but fewer than ten. The CDR3 nucleotides read TGTGCCAGCAGCTCTCTTCCGGGACAGAGTGAGCAGTTCTTC. It codes for CASSSLPGQSEQFF. This chain links TRBV11-2 with TRBJ2-1; 7 bases fit TRBD1. The CDR3 is made up of 14 amino acids. After removal of 4 bases from V and 9 bases from J, the junction contained 9 bases not matched to a gene. CDR1 is SGHAT and CDR2 is FQNNGV in the germline V gene. Full variable domain (outside the CDR3, taken from reference TRBV11-2 and TRBJ2-1): EAGVAQSPRYKIIEKRQSVAFWCNPISGHATLYWYQQILGQGPKLLIQFQNNGVVDDSQLPKDRFSAERLKGVDSTLKIQPAKLEDSAVYLCASSSLPGQSEQFFGPGTRLTVL.

The genes are TRBV5-1 and TRBJ2-1, with 11 nucleotides matching TRBD1. The CDR3 runs 16 residues. Germline loops: CDR1 SGHRS, CDR2 YFSETQ. The V and J ends lost 4 bases and 8 bases, in that order; junction bases with no gene match: 11. CDR3 amino acids: CASSPSGQGGGDEQFF. CDR3 sequence (DNA): TGCGCCAGCAGCCCGTCGGGACAGGGGGGAGGCGATGAGCAGTTCTTC. The whole variable domain, remainder taken from reference TRBV5-1 and TRBJ2-1, is KAGVTQTPRYLIKTRGQQVTLSCSPISGHRSVSWYQQTPGQGLQFLFEYFSETQRNKGNFPGRFSGRQFSNSRSEMNVSTLELGDSALYLCASSPSGQGGGDEQFFGPGTRLTVL.

This clone has a single count. The chain couples TRBV28 to TRBJ1-3; D unresolved. The CDR3 loop spans 14 amino acids. CDR1 and CDR2 from the germline V gene are MDHEN and SYDVKM. The ends were cut back, 7 bases at V and 2 bases at J, with 12 bases in the middle. CDR3 in amino acids: CASNLGGTGNTIYF. The CDR3 DNA reads as TGTGCCAGCAATTTGGGAGGGACTGGAAACACCATATATTTT.

CDR3 region: CATTSIGLYSDQPQHF. The CDR3 region has the DNA TGTGCCACCACCTCAATCGGACTCTATTCAGATCAGCCCCAGCATTTT. The rearrangement uses TRBV24-1 and TRBJ1-5; D remains ambiguous. The germline CDR1 and CDR2 sequences are KGHDR and SFDVKD. With 8 bases removed from V and 5 bases from J, the gap between germline ends came to 21 bases. The CDR3 sequence is 16 residues long.